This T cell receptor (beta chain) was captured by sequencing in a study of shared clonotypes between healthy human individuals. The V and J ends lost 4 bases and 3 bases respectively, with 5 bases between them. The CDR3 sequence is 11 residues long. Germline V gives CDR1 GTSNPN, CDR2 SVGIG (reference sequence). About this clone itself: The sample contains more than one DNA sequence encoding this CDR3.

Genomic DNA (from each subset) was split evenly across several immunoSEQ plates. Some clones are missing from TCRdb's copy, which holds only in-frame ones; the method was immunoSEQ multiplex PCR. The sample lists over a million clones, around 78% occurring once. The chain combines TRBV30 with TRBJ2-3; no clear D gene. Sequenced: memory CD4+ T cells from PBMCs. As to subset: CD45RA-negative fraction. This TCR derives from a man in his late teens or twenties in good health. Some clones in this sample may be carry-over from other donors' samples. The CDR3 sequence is CAWKQTDTQYF. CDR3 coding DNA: TGTGCCTGGAAGCAGACAGATACGCAGTATTTT.